What follows describes a single TCR beta chain. Its antigen remains unidentified. These data originate in a study of shared clonotypes between healthy human individuals. Overall study: Researchers assigned three CD4 naive, three CD4 memory, two CD8 naive and one CD8 memory plate to each donor. Study-wide results and caveats: Sampling involved blood alone; tissue repertoires likely differ. Roughly 5% of naive CD4 clonotypes were shared across several donors. The study's rarefaction showed incomplete sorted-subset sequencing despite large depth.

The germline V gene encodes CDR1 MNHEY and CDR2 SVGAGI. The CDR3 length is 14 residues. V was shortened by 4 bases and J by 0 bases, with 9 bases between the two germline ends. Sequenced by immunoSEQ multiplex PCR; TCRdb stores in-frame clones only, minus some. This table holds around 2.1 million clones, about 92% found once. The naive CD8 fraction comprised CD45RO-negative cells positively selected for CCR7 and excluded terminally differentiated effector memory CD45RA+ cells. The source material was naive CD8+ T cells from PBMCs. This TCR was sampled from a man between 18 and 29 years old in good health. Some clones in this sample may be carry-over from other donors' samples. The chain uses TRBV6-5 and TRBJ1-1, with D perhaps matching TRBD1 (5 bases). The CDR3 coding sequence is TGTGCCAGCAGTTTTGCAGGGTTGAACACTGAAGCTTTCTTT. This gives the protein CASSFAGLNTEAFF.